The 9 T cell receptor beta chains below were found in one sample sequenced in a study of CD4 and CD8 cells across lung adenocarcinoma regions. A single record per CDR3 protein comes from TCRdb applying MiXCR to the PCR reads. The sample gives approximately 8,700 distinct CDR3 sequences, approximately 55% of which show up once; roughly 48% is in the top ten. Sample: CD8+ T cells from the margin of a lung tumor. These receptors were obtained from a female donor with lung adenocarcinoma. The CD4 and CD8 labels of this study may be unreliable.

The chain uses TRBV27 and TRBJ2-3; D is undetermined. The DNA end lines up better with TRBJ2-7; the J call may be wrong. The CDR3 contains 11 residues. Germline lookup yields CDR1 MNHEY and CDR2 SMNVEV (reference sequence). The chain's CDR3 is CASGHPETQYF. Written as DNA, the CDR3 is TGTGCCAGCGGTCACCCAGAGACGCAGTACTTC.

This clonotype has only a few counts. Germline is not matched at one junction end, which may reflect a read error. The V and J genes are TRBV7-2 and TRBJ2-2; D remains unclear. CDR1 is SGHTA and CDR2 is FQGNSA in the germline V gene. This CDR3 has 15 amino acids. CDR3 in amino acids: CDSSLGPANTGELFF. CDR3 DNA: TGTGACAGCAGCTTAGGTCCCGCGAACACCGGGGAGCTGTTTTTT.

This clonotype was found many times. The chain employs TRBV6-1 and TRBJ2-1; 13 bases agree with TRBD2. The CDR3 covers 15 residues. V gave up 6 bases and J gave up 6 bases; unmatched junction bases: 5. Germline CDR1 is MNHNS and CDR2 is SASEGT. CDR3 sequence (DNA): TGTGCCAGCAGACCCGGACTAGCGGGAGTCAATGAGCAGTTCTTC. This translates into CASRPGLAGVNEQFF.

About this clonotype: The junction departs from germline at one end; a sequencing error may be responsible. V gene TRBV27 combines with J gene TRBJ2-3; D is perhaps TRBD1 (6 bases). The length of the CDR3 is 15 residues. Germline V gene sequence: CDR1 MNHEY, CDR2 SMNVEV (reference sequence). In DNA form, the CDR3 reads TGTGCCGGGGGTTTTGGGGGCAGAGACCAAGATACCCAGTATTTC. It yields the protein CAGGFGGRDQDTQYF.

The chain links TRBV11-1 to TRBJ2-1; 7 bases are shared with TRBD1. This CDR3 has 16 amino acids. The V segment lost 5 bases and the J segment 6 bases; nucleotides outside the gene matches: 13. Germline CDR1 reads SGHAT; CDR2 reads FQDESV (reference sequence). CDR3 protein: CASSPRPGQLGNEQFF. The CDR3 coding sequence is TGTGCCAGCAGCCCCCGGCCGGGACAGTTGGGCAATGAGCAGTTCTTC.

This clonotype was seen only a few times. The chain recombines TRBV14 with TRBJ2-5; 8 bases align to TRBD2. CDR1 is SGHDN, CDR2 FVKESK, per germline. This CDR3 has 17 amino acids. V lost 4 bases to trimming and J lost 0 bases; unmatched junction nucleotides: 10. The chain's CDR3 is CASSPNPGRAYQETQYF. In DNA, the CDR3 is TGTGCCAGCAGCCCTAATCCCGGGAGGGCCTACCAAGAGACCCAGTACTTC. Looking up the rest from reference TRBV14 and TRBJ2-5 gives the full variable domain: EAGVTQFPSHSVIEKGQTVTLRCDPISGHDNLYWYRRVMGKEIKFLLHFVKESKQDESGMPNNRFLAERTGGTYSTLKVQPAELEDSGVYFCASSPNPGRAYQETQYFGPGTRLLVL.

On this clonotype: A much larger clone is a single base away; this may be a read error. V usage is TRBV6-5 and J usage is TRBJ1-2; 7 bases fit TRBD1. J gave up 5 bases and V 5 bases, and 8 bases lay outside the gene matches. The CDR3 contains 14 residues. Per the germline V gene, CDR1 is MNHEY and CDR2 is SVGAGI. The CDR3 DNA reads as TGTGCCAGCAGTCACGGGGGACAGCCATATGGCTACACCTTC. Amino acids: CASSHGGQPYGYTF.

This clonotype was counted between two and nine times. The rearrangement uses TRBV27 and TRBJ2-4, with unresolved D. This CDR3 is 13 amino acids long. The germline V gene has CDR1 MNHEY and CDR2 SMNVEV (reference sequence). Trimming took off 5 bases at V and 13 bases at J, with 18 bases between the two ends. In DNA, the CDR3 is TGTGCCAGCAGTCTCCGGTTCCATGAGGCCCAGTACTTC. Amino acid sequence: CASSLRFHEAQYF.

This clonotype is judged medium-sized. This chain uses TRBV27 with TRBJ2-3; TRBD1 might be the D (5 bases). Trimming stripped 4 bases from V and 6 bases from J, with 17 bases between. CDR3 length: 15 amino acids. The germline gives CDR1 MNHEY, CDR2 SMNVEV (reference sequence). The CDR3 protein is CASSSSAGAQDTQYF. The DNA for the CDR3 is TGTGCCAGCAGTTCCTCCGCTGGGGCACAGGATACGCAGTATTTT.